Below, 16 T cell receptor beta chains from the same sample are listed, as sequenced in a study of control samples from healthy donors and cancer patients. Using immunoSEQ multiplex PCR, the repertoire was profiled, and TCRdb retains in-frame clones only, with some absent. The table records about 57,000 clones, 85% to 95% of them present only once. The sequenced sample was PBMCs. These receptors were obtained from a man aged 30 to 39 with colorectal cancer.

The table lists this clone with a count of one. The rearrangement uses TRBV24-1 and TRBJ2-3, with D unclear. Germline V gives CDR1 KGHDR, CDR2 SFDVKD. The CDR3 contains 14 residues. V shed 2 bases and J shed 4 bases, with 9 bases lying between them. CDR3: CATSDSSPPDTQYF. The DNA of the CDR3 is TGTGCCACCAGTGATTCTAGTCCTCCAGATACGCAGTATTTT.

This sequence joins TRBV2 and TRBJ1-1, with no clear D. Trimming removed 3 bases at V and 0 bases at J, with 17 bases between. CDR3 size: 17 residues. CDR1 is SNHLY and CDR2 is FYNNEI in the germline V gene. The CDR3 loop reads CASSDTGNRWLNTEAFF. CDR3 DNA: TGTGCCAGCAGTGATACGGGGAATAGGTGGTTGAACACTGAAGCTTTCTTT. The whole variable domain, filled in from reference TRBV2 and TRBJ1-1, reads EPEVTQTPSHQVTQMGQEVILRCVPISNHLYFYWYRQILGQKVEFLVSFYNNEISEKSEIFDDQFSVERPDGSNFTLKIRSTKLEDSAMYFCASSDTGNRWLNTEAFFGQGTRLTVV.

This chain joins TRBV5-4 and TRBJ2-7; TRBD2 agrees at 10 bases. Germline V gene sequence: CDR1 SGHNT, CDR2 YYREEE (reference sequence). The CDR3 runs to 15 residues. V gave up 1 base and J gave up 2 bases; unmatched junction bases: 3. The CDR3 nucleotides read TGTGCCAGCAGCTTGCCTAGCGGGGGAACCTACGAGCAGTACTTC. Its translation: CASSLPSGGTYEQYF.

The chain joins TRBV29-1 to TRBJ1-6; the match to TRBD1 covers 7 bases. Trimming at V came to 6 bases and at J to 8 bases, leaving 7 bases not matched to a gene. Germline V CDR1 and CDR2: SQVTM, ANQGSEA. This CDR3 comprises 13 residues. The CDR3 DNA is TGCAGCGTAGGGACAGCCGAAGATTCACCCCTCCACTTT. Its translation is CSVGTAEDSPLHF.

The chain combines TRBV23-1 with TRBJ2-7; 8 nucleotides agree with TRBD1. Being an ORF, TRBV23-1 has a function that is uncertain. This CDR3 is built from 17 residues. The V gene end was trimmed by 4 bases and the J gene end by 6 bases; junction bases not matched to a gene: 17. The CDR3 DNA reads TGCGCCAGCAGTCGGGGGACAGGTCTGGACCCTGCCTGCGAGCAGTACGTC. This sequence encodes CASSRGTGLDPACEQYV.

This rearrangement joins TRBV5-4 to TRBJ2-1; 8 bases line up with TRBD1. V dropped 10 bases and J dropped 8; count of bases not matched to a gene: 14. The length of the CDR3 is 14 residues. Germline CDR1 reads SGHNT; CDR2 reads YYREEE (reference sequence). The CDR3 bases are TGTGCCGGACAAACAGGGGGAAGAACTGATGAGCAGTTCTTC. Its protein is CAGQTGGRTDEQFF. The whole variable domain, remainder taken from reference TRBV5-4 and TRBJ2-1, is ETGVTQSPTHLIKTRGQQVTLRCSSQSGHNTVSWYQQALGQGPQFIFQYYREEENGRGNFPPRFSGLQFPNYSSELNVNALELDDSALYLCAGQTGGRTDEQFFGPGTRLTVL.

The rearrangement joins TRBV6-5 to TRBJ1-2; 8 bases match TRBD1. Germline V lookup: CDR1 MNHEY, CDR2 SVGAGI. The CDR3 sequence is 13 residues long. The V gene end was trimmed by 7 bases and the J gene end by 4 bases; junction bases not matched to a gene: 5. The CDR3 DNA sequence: TGTGCCAGCAATCCAGGGGGCGCCTATGGCTACACCTTC. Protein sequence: CASNPGGAYGYTF.

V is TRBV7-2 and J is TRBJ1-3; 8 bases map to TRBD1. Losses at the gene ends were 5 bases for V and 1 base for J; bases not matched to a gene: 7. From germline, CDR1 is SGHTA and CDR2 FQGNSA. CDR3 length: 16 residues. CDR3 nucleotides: TGTGCCAGCAGCCCCTCCGGGGACAGGTCTGGAAACACCATATATTTT. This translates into CASSPSGDRSGNTIYF. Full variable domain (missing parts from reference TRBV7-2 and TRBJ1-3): GAGVSQSPSNKVTEKGKDVELRCDPISGHTALYWYRQSLGQGLEFLIYFQGNSAPDKSGLPSDRFSAERTGGSVSTLTIQRTQQEDSAVYLCASSPSGDRSGNTIYFGEGSWLTVV.

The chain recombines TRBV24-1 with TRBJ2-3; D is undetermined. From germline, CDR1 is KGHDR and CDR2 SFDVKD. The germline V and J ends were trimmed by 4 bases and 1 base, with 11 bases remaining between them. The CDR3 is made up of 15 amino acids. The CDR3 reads CATSDRSSGTDTQYF. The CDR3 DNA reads TGTGCCACCAGTGACCGAAGTTCTGGCACAGATACGCAGTATTTT.

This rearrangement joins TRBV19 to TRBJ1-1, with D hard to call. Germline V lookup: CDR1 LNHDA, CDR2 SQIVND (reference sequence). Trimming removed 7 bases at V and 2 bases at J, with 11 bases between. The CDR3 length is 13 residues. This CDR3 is CASTRWGNTEAFF. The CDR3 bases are TGTGCCAGTACCAGGTGGGGAAACACTGAAGCTTTCTTT. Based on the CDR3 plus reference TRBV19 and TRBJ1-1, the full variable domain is DGGITQSPKYLFRKEGQNVTLSCEQNLNHDAMYWYRQDPGQGLRLIYYSQIVNDFQKGDIAEGYSVSREKKESFPLTVTSAQKNPTAFYLCASTRWGNTEAFFGQGTRLTVV.

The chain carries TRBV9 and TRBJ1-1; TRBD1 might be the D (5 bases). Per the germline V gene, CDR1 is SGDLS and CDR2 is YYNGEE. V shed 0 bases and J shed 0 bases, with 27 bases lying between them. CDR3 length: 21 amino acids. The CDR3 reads CASSVEAPSGRAHPLNTEAFF. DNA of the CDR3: TGTGCCAGCAGCGTAGAGGCCCCCTCAGGGAGAGCCCATCCTTTGAACACTGAAGCTTTCTTT.

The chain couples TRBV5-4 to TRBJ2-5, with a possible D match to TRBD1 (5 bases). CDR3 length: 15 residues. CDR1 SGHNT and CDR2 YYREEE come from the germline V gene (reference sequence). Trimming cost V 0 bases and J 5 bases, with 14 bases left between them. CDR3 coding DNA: TGTGCCAGCAGCTTGGTAGGGCAGGGCTTGGAGACCCAGTACTTC. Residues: CASSLVGQGLETQYF.

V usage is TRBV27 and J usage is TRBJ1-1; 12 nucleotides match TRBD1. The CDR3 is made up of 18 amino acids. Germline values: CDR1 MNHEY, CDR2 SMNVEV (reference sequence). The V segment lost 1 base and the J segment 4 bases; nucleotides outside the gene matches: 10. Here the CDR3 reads CASSLYHGTGGLGTEAFF. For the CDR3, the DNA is TGTGCCAGCAGTTTATACCACGGGACAGGGGGCCTGGGCACTGAAGCTTTCTTT.

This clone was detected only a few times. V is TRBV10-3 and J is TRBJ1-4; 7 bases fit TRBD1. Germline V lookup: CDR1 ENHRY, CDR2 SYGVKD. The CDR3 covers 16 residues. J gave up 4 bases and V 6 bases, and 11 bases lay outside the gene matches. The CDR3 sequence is CAISEDRAAGNEKLFF. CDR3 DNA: TGTGCCATCAGCGAAGACAGGGCCGCGGGTAATGAAAAACTGTTTTTT.

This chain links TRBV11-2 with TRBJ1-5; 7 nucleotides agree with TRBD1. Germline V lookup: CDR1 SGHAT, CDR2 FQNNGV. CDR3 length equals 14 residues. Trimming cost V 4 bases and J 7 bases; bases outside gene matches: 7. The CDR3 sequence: CASSSAQGRQPQHF. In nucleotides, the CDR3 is TGTGCCAGCAGCTCCGCACAGGGGAGACAGCCCCAGCATTTT.

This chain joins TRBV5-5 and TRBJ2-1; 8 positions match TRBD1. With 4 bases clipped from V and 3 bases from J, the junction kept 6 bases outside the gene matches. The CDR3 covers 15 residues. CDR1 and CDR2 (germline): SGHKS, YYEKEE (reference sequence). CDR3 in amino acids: CASSIRQGIYNEQFF. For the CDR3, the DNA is TGTGCCAGCAGCATACGACAGGGGATCTACAATGAGCAGTTCTTC.